These 18 T cell receptor beta chains came from one sample sequenced in a study of cytomegalovirus exposure and HLA in healthy donors. PCR used 60 Vbeta primers and 13 Jbeta primers. Only in-frame clones appear in the TCRdb table, and some are missing; sequencing was by immunoSEQ multiplex PCR. The table for this sample gives about 200,000 clones. What was sequenced was PBMCs. The source of these receptors is a man aged 30 to 45 in good health and CMV-seronegative.

The chain links TRBV28 to TRBJ1-2, with D possibly matching TRBD1 (6 bases). Trimming removed 2 bases from V and 5 bases from J, with 15 bases in between. The CDR3 consists of 15 residues. Germline lookup yields CDR1 MDHEN and CDR2 SYDVKM. The CDR3 DNA follows: TGTGCCAGCAGTTTAGCACAGGGCAAGGGGTATGGCTACACCTTC. Translated, it gives CASSLAQGKGYGYTF.

V usage is TRBV20-1 and J usage is TRBJ2-5, with 7 positions matching TRBD1. The last part of the DNA fits TRBJ2-7 better; the J call may be wrong. The CDR3 loop spans 11 amino acids. Germline-derived CDR1 and CDR2 are DFQATT and SNEGSKA (reference sequence). CDR3 bases: TGCAGTGCCCTGGGACAGCACGAGCAGTACTTC. Amino acid sequence: CSALGQHEQYF.

This chain connects TRBV5-1 to TRBJ1-4; possibly TRBD1 for D (6 bases). This CDR3 has 15 amino acids. Between the trimmed V and J ends, which lost 0 bases and 4 bases, there was a span of 10 bases. Germline V gene lookup returns CDR1 SGHRS and CDR2 YFSETQ. The CDR3 region is CASSLVGGFNEKLFF. In DNA form, the CDR3 reads TGCGCCAGCAGCTTGGTTGGGGGCTTTAATGAAAAACTGTTTTTT.

The V call is TRBV30, the J call TRBJ1-1; D is ambiguous. With 0 bases removed from V and 3 bases from J, the gap between germline ends came to 8 bases. The CDR3 extends over 13 amino acids. Germline CDR1 reads GTSNPN; CDR2 reads SVGIG (reference sequence). CDR3 loop: CAWSVLRDTEAFF. Written as DNA, the CDR3 is TGTGCCTGGAGTGTACTTCGGGACACTGAAGCTTTCTTT.

As to this clone: The CDR3 ends on some other residue instead of the conserved phenylalanine or tryptophan, so this is likely a read error. Here the CDR3 reads CASSIVGHQPQHV. DNA for the CDR3: TGTGCCAGTAGTATAGTGGGGCATCAGCCCCAGCATGTT. The J gene is TRBJ1-5, the V gene TRBV19; TRBD1 is a possible D gene (5 bases). Germline CDR1 LNHDA, CDR2 SQIVND (reference sequence). V shed 1 base and J shed 5 bases, with 6 bases lying between them. The CDR3 consists of 13 residues.

The chain uses TRBV27 and TRBJ1-4, with D unresolved. V gave up 6 bases and J gave up 5 bases, with 22 bases separating them. The CDR3 loop spans 17 amino acids. Germline CDR1 MNHEY, CDR2 SMNVEV (reference sequence). The CDR3 DNA reads as TGTGCCAGCAGCCCTCGCCCTCATGGAGCCCCGAATGAAAAACTGTTTTTT. Amino acids: CASSPRPHGAPNEKLFF.

The chain couples TRBV5-8 to TRBJ2-1; D remains unclear. Germline CDR1 and CDR2: SGHTS and YDEGEE. CDR3 length: 15 residues. V lost 7 bases and J 0 bases, leaving 14 bases between the germline ends. CDR3 sequence (DNA): TGTGCCAGCCTCGTGTGGGCAGGCTCCTACAATGAGCAGTTCTTC. Translated, it gives CASLVWAGSYNEQFF.

The gene calls are TRBV27 and TRBJ2-3; no clear D. There are 15 residues in the CDR3. Germline V gene data show CDR1 as MNHEY and CDR2 as SMNVEV (reference sequence). V was pared by 5 bases and J by 3 bases, with 15 bases between. CDR3 coding DNA: TGTGCCAGCAGTCGCCTCGGGTTTTCGACAGATACGCAGTATTTT. Its protein is CASSRLGFSTDTQYF.

The J gene is TRBJ2-7, the V gene TRBV28, with TRBD2 identical over 8 bases. The CDR3 is made up of 15 amino acids. The V segment lost 8 bases and the J segment 0 bases; nucleotides outside the gene matches: 9. CDR1 and CDR2 (germline): MDHEN, SYDVKM. The CDR3 here is CASDSVGTSSYEQYF. CDR3 coding DNA: TGTGCCAGCGATTCAGTGGGGACTAGCTCCTACGAGCAGTACTTC.

The gene calls are TRBV9 and TRBJ2-7, with D possibly matching TRBD1 (5 bases). This CDR3 has 15 amino acids. V was cut by 1 base and J by 0 bases, with 11 bases left in between. Germline V gene data show CDR1 as SGDLS and CDR2 as YYNGEE. The CDR3 DNA reads as TGTGCCAGCAGCGTACAGGGTTATTTCTCCTACGAGCAGTACTTC. Translation: CASSVQGYFSYEQYF.

The rearrangement uses TRBV18 and TRBJ1-1; D is ambiguous. Trimming stripped 3 bases from V and 6 bases from J, with 8 bases between. The CDR3 length is 12 residues. The germline V gene encodes CDR1 KGHSH and CDR2 LQKENI. The CDR3 DNA is TGTGCCAGCTCACCCGGTAGCGCTGAAGCTTTCTTT. Translation gives CASSPGSAEAFF.

The gene calls are TRBV7-6 and TRBJ1-5; TRBD1 is a possible D gene (5 bases). CDR3 size: 17 residues. Trimming cost V 7 bases and J 3 bases, with 22 bases left between them. Germline assignment: CDR1 SGHVS and CDR2 FNYEAQ. CDR3 region: CASTRGVAGSDNQPQHF. The CDR3, as DNA: TGTGCCAGCACTCGAGGGGTGGCGGGGAGTGACAATCAGCCCCAGCATTTT.

The chain joins TRBV5-6 to TRBJ1-1; a possible D gene is TRBD1 (5 bases). V gave up 4 bases and J gave up 3 bases, with 13 bases separating them. Germline assignment: CDR1 SGHDT and CDR2 YYEEEE. This CDR3 region has 14 residues. The CDR3 region is CASSPPSRDTEAFF. CDR3 nucleotides: TGTGCCAGCAGCCCCCCCAGCAGGGACACTGAAGCTTTCTTT. Complete variable domain (other parts from reference TRBV5-6 and TRBJ1-1): DAGVTQSPTHLIKTRGQQVTLRCSPKSGHDTVSWYQQALGQGPQFIFQYYEEEERQRGNFPDRFSGHQFPNYSSELNVNALLLGDSALYLCASSPPSRDTEAFFGQGTRLTVV.

V is TRBV6-6 and J is TRBJ1-3, with D possibly being TRBD1 (6 bases). V was pared by 8 bases and J by 4 bases, with 18 bases between. Looked up from germline, CDR1 is MNHNY and CDR2 is SVGAGI (reference sequence). The CDR3 has 15 amino acids. DNA for the CDR3: TGTGCCAGCGAAGAAACAGGGACCCCAGGAAACACCATATATTTT. Translation: CASEETGTPGNTIYF.

This sequence joins TRBV4-1 and TRBJ2-5; D is perhaps TRBD2 (5 bases). Germline CDR1 is MGHRA and CDR2 is YSYEKL. The CDR3 covers 13 residues. V shed 1 base and J shed 4 bases, with 7 bases lying between them. CDR3 loop: CASSQVGGETQYF. The CDR3 region has the DNA TGCGCCAGCAGCCAAGTAGGAGGAGAGACCCAGTACTTC.

The chain recombines TRBV2 with TRBJ2-5, with D uncertain. With 3 bases removed from V and 2 bases from J, the gap between germline ends came to 10 bases. In germline, CDR1 is SNHLY, CDR2 FYNNEI. This CDR3 is built from 14 residues. DNA for the CDR3: TGTGCCAGCAGTGACGGCAGGATACAAGAGACCCAGTACTTC. Amino acids: CASSDGRIQETQYF.

The chain recombines TRBV11-1 with TRBJ1-1; perhaps TRBD1 as D (5 bases). The CDR3 is made up of 16 amino acids. Germline values: CDR1 SGHAT, CDR2 FQDESV (reference sequence). The V end lost 3 bases, the J end lost 2 bases, and 16 bases lay between the germline ends. The CDR3: CASSFAPIQGNTEAFF. CDR3 in DNA: TGTGCCAGCAGCTTCGCCCCAATCCAGGGAAACACTGAAGCTTTCTTT.

V gene TRBV7-8 combines with J gene TRBJ2-7, with 8 nucleotides matching TRBD1. The CDR3 is 15 residues long. CDR1 and CDR2 from the germline V gene are SGHVS and FQNEAQ. With 5 bases clipped from V and 0 bases from J, the junction kept 6 bases outside the gene matches. The CDR3 nucleotides read TGTGCCAGCAGCAAAGGACAGGGAAGCTCCTACGAGCAGTACTTC. Amino acids: CASSKGQGSSYEQYF.